This is a list of T cell receptor beta chains from one sample in a study of CD8 T cells in Susac syndrome. One entry per CDR3 protein results from TCRdb running MiXCR on the immunoSEQ multiplex PCR reads. The data show 130,000 to 150,000 distinct CDR3 sequences, approximately 95% seen once. Source material: CD4+ T cells from PBMCs. Receptors were obtained from a human donor in good health. The CDR3 runs from the conserved cysteine through the conserved F or W. Each record gives: CDR3 protein, clone size, D gene, V gene, J gene. A D gene is named only where the DNA matches it firmly. Only part of the rows carry a size: once, few, many, or a class if the clone is expanded.

CDR3 protein: CASSAHRGHTEAFF
clone size: -
D gene: TRBD1
V gene: TRBV11-2
J gene: TRBJ1-1

CDR3 protein: CASSLAGSEQFF
clone size: -
D gene: TRBD2
V gene: TRBV19
J gene: TRBJ2-1

CDR3 protein: CASRPGLAGGRGTGELFF
clone size: -
D gene: TRBD2
V gene: TRBV11-2
J gene: TRBJ2-2

CDR3 protein: CASSDGTSGQGTQYF
clone size: -
D gene: TRBD2
V gene: TRBV5-1
J gene: TRBJ2-3

CDR3 protein: CASSTRDRGLAGEEQYF
clone size: -
D gene: TRBD2
V gene: TRBV19
J gene: TRBJ2-7

CDR3 protein: CASSSRGRGNTIYF
clone size: -
D gene: -
V gene: TRBV2
J gene: TRBJ1-3

CDR3 protein: CASTLELAAYNEQFF
clone size: -
D gene: TRBD2
V gene: TRBV6-2/TRBV6-3
J gene: TRBJ2-1

CDR3 protein: CASTQGETQYF
clone size: -
D gene: -
V gene: TRBV19
J gene: TRBJ2-5

CDR3 protein: CASSPAGANGYTF
clone size: -
D gene: -
V gene: TRBV7-3
J gene: TRBJ1-2

CDR3 protein: CASSQVNRGKETQYF
clone size: once
D gene: TRBD1
V gene: TRBV4-1
J gene: TRBJ2-5

CDR3 protein: CASSRDRGLLNTEAFF
clone size: -
D gene: TRBD1
V gene: TRBV18
J gene: TRBJ1-1

CDR3 protein: CASTRQGVSYEQYF
clone size: -
D gene: TRBD1
V gene: TRBV2
J gene: TRBJ2-7

CDR3 protein: CAWSPGLAGKNEQYF
clone size: -
D gene: TRBD2
V gene: TRBV30
J gene: TRBJ2-7

CDR3 protein: CASSGPTLAYEQYF
clone size: -
D gene: -
V gene: TRBV2
J gene: TRBJ2-7

CDR3 protein: CASSLSWNLAGEIEEQYF
clone size: -
D gene: TRBD2
V gene: TRBV28
J gene: TRBJ2-7

CDR3 protein: CASSDPEGGTGDKAGANVLTF
clone size: once
D gene: TRBD1
V gene: TRBV25-1
J gene: TRBJ2-6

CDR3 protein: CASSWDGSPSEKLFF
clone size: -
D gene: -
V gene: TRBV5-1
J gene: TRBJ1-4

CDR3 protein: CASSHPSGRVRHGELLNEQFF
clone size: -
D gene: -
V gene: TRBV23-1
J gene: TRBJ2-1

CDR3 protein: CASSLAGTTQETQYF
clone size: once
D gene: TRBD2
V gene: TRBV5-4
J gene: TRBJ2-5

CDR3 protein: CASSTWDTDTQYF
clone size: -
D gene: -
V gene: TRBV7-9
J gene: TRBJ2-3

CDR3 protein: CASSQNRQTQYF
clone size: -
D gene: -
V gene: TRBV14
J gene: TRBJ2-5

CDR3 protein: CAWSALNTGELFF
clone size: -
D gene: -
V gene: TRBV30
J gene: TRBJ2-2

CDR3 protein: CASSVGVQGGTQYF
clone size: -
D gene: -
V gene: TRBV6-4
J gene: TRBJ2-3

CDR3 protein: CAITSGSYEQYF
clone size: -
D gene: TRBD2
V gene: TRBV10-3
J gene: TRBJ2-7

CDR3 protein: CASRVGWNRVPYEQYF
clone size: -
D gene: -
V gene: TRBV12-5
J gene: TRBJ2-7

CDR3 protein: CASSQVGAGEKQFF
clone size: -
D gene: TRBD2
V gene: TRBV14
J gene: TRBJ2-1

CDR3 protein: CASSQDYRDRARYTF
clone size: -
D gene: TRBD1
V gene: TRBV4-2
J gene: TRBJ1-2

CDR3 protein: CASSEQTTANTEAFF
clone size: -
D gene: -
V gene: TRBV2
J gene: TRBJ1-1

CDR3 protein: CASSPWGFTGELFF
clone size: -
D gene: -
V gene: TRBV19
J gene: TRBJ2-2

CDR3 protein: CSGGEANTGELFF
clone size: -
D gene: -
V gene: TRBV29-1
J gene: TRBJ2-2

CDR3 protein: CASSLRTSGKYEQYF
clone size: once
D gene: TRBD2
V gene: TRBV12-3/TRBV12-4
J gene: TRBJ2-7

CDR3 protein: CAWSVQQGIAAVTF
clone size: -
D gene: -
V gene: TRBV30
J gene: TRBJ1-2

CDR3 protein: CASLPISPRLEQFF
clone size: -
D gene: -
V gene: TRBV2
J gene: TRBJ2-1

CDR3 protein: CASSQLGAQPQHF
clone size: -
D gene: -
V gene: TRBV3-1
J gene: TRBJ1-5

CDR3 protein: CASSHRGTEAFF
clone size: -
D gene: -
V gene: TRBV3-1
J gene: TRBJ1-1

CDR3 protein: CASSLGTGLNEQFF
clone size: -
D gene: TRBD1
V gene: TRBV5-1
J gene: TRBJ2-1

CDR3 protein: CAWSRQEGTEAFF
clone size: -
D gene: -
V gene: TRBV30
J gene: TRBJ1-1

CDR3 protein: CASSRDSHRGDTQYF
clone size: -
D gene: -
V gene: TRBV6-2/TRBV6-3
J gene: TRBJ2-3

CDR3 protein: CAISELAGTYEQYF
clone size: -
D gene: TRBD2
V gene: TRBV10-3
J gene: TRBJ2-7

CDR3 protein: CASSQTTQANTEAFF
clone size: -
D gene: -
V gene: TRBV3-1
J gene: TRBJ1-1

CDR3 protein: CASSGQTNPNYGYTF
clone size: -
D gene: -
V gene: TRBV18
J gene: TRBJ1-2

CDR3 protein: CSVNPQYNEQFF
clone size: -
D gene: -
V gene: TRBV29-1
J gene: TRBJ2-1

CDR3 protein: CASSYLAGAVNEQFF
clone size: -
D gene: TRBD2
V gene: TRBV6-5
J gene: TRBJ2-1

CDR3 protein: CASTPVIAGELFF
clone size: -
D gene: -
V gene: TRBV19
J gene: TRBJ2-2

CDR3 protein: CASSLAGQDPYEQYF
clone size: once
D gene: TRBD1
V gene: TRBV12-3/TRBV12-4
J gene: TRBJ2-7